The present T cell receptor (beta chain) was sequenced within a study of T-cell reconstitution after alpha-beta-depleted transplantation in children. Researchers prepared the TCRbeta library using unique molecular identifiers, the study reports. Each CDR3 protein is one row after TCRdb ran MiXCR on the PCR reads. The sample has 190,000 or so distinct CDR3 sequences, more than 6.5% seen once. With V trimmed by 1 base and J by 4 bases, 5 bases remained unmatched. The CDR3 length is 15 residues. The germline V gene encodes CDR1 LGHDT and CDR2 YNNKEL (reference sequence). The material was PBMCs from the stem cell graft donor, obtained from the stem cell graft. This clonotype originated in a human donor who donated a stem cell graft to a child with Wiskott-Aldrich syndrome. The chain is built from TRBV3-1 and TRBJ1-1, with 8 bases fitting TRBD1. CDR3: CASSQVTGVGTEAFF. The CDR3, as DNA: TGTGCCAGCAGCCAAGTGACAGGGGTGGGCACTGAAGCTTTCTTT.